Below, 8 T cell receptor beta chains from the same sample are listed, as sequenced in a study of T cells in Graves' hyperthyroidism and ophthalmopathy. Using RNA transcripts as the source, TCR beta CDR3 regions were amplified. HTBI primers were used for first-round RT-PCR of the TCR CDR3. Each CDR3 protein is one row after TCRdb ran MiXCR on the multiplex PCR reads. The profile shows around 400,000 distinct CDR3 sequences, approximately 25% of them singletons. The sample taken for sequencing was blood. These TCRs come from a man between 50 and 59 years old with Graves' hyperthyroidism.

This clonotype was seen a few times. This chain connects TRBV15 to TRBJ1-1; D is uncertain. Germline CDR1 and CDR2: LNHNV and YYDKDF (reference sequence). The V end was cut by 3 bases, the J end by 4 bases, with 6 bases between. The CDR3 sequence is 12 residues long. CDR3 DNA: TGTGCCACCAGCAGGGGTACCACTGAAGCTTTCTTT. Translation gives CATSRGTTEAFF. The full variable domain, completed using reference TRBV15 and TRBJ1-1, is DAMVIQNPRYQVTQFGKPVTLSCSQTLNHNVMYWYQQKSSQAPKLLFHYYDKDFNNEADTPDNFQSRRPNTSFCFLDIRSPGLGDTAMYLCATSRGTTEAFFGQGTRLTVV.

This sequence joins TRBV9 and TRBJ2-5; perhaps D is TRBD1 or TRBD2 (6 bases each). The germline V gene encodes CDR1 SGDLS and CDR2 YYNGEE. This CDR3 is built from 18 residues. Trimming shortened V by 0 bases and J by 1 base, and 19 bases separated the two germline ends. This chain's CDR3 is CASSVAGGGSGSQETQYF. The CDR3 bases are TGTGCCAGCAGCGTAGCTGGAGGGGGTAGCGGTTCCCAAGAGACCCAGTACTTC.

This clonotype occurred a few times. J is TRBJ2-1 and V is TRBV20-1, with TRBD2 matching 8 bases. The CDR3 covers 17 residues. CDR1 and CDR2 (germline): DFQATT, SNEGSKA (reference sequence). Losses at the gene ends were 0 bases for V and 7 bases for J; bases not matched to a gene: 14. Here the CDR3 reads CSARDRLAGHGVNEQFF. The DNA for the CDR3 is TGCAGTGCTAGAGACCGCTTAGCGGGACATGGGGTGAATGAGCAGTTCTTC.

This clonotype occurred many times. The CDR3: CASSTQGLVLTF. As DNA, the CDR3 is TGTGCCAGCAGTACCCAGGGGCTGGTCCTGACTTTC. The genes are TRBV6-2 or TRBV6-3 and TRBJ2-6; a possible D gene is TRBD1 (6 bases). From germline, CDR1 is MNHEY and CDR2 SVGEGT. The CDR3 runs 12 residues. The V end lost 5 bases, the J end lost 13 bases, and 12 bases lay between the germline ends.

At least ten counts were recorded for this clonotype. This chain links TRBV28 with TRBJ2-1; the match to TRBD2 covers 8 bases. This CDR3 has 14 amino acids. Germline V gene sequence: CDR1 MDHEN, CDR2 SYDVKM. The ends lost 3 bases at V and 6 bases at J; junction bases unmatched: 4. The CDR3 loop reads CASSFFLAGNEQFF. The CDR3 DNA reads TGTGCCAGCAGTTTCTTCCTAGCGGGCAATGAGCAGTTCTTC.

The table lists this clonotype with many counts. The chain couples TRBV7-3 to TRBJ2-1; TRBD2 matches 11 bases. The CDR3 has 21 residues. V lost 2 bases and J lost 3; bases outside the gene matches: 18. Germline V gene lookup returns CDR1 SGHTA and CDR2 FQGTGA. The CDR3 loop is CASSLRPPVFSGRADYNEQFF. As DNA, the CDR3 is TGTGCCAGCAGCTTACGTCCCCCCGTTTTTAGCGGGAGGGCTGACTACAATGAGCAGTTCTTC. Supplemented by reference TRBV7-3 and TRBJ2-1, the full variable domain reads GAGVSQTPSNKVTEKGKYVELRCDPISGHTALYWYRQSLGQGPEFLIYFQGTGAADDSGLPNDRFFAVRPEGSVSTLKIQRTERGDSAVYLCASSLRPPVFSGRADYNEQFFGPGTRLTVL.

This rearrangement joins TRBV19 to TRBJ1-1; D ambiguous. V was shortened by 1 base and J by 1 base, with 4 bases between the two germline ends. This CDR3 region has 13 residues. CDR1 is LNHDA, CDR2 SQIVND, per germline (reference sequence). The CDR3 here is CASSIARNTEAFF. CDR3 coding DNA: TGTGCCAGTAGTATAGCCCGGAACACTGAAGCTTTCTTT.

The V and J genes are TRBV28 and TRBJ1-5; TRBD1 might be the D (6 bases). The germline gives CDR1 MDHEN, CDR2 SYDVKM. V was cut by 8 bases and J by 6 bases, with 14 bases left in between. The CDR3 consists of 13 residues. Here the CDR3 DNA reads TGTGCCAGCCATACAGGGTTTAGTCAGCCCCAGCATTTT. Protein product: CASHTGFSQPQHF. Supplemented by reference TRBV28 and TRBJ1-5, the full variable domain reads DVKVTQSSRYLVKRTGEKVFLECVQDMDHENMFWYRQDPGLGLRLIYFSYDVKMKEKGDIPEGYSVSREKKERFSLILESASTNQTSMYLCASHTGFSQPQHFGDGTRLSIL.